The rows below give T cell receptor beta chains drawn from one sample of a study of post-analysis software for immune sequencing data. TCRdb re-called the PCR reads with MiXCR, one entry per CDR3 protein. The data show hundreds of thousands of distinct CDR3 sequences, 44% seen once. The source material was blood. The origin of the receptors is a girl aged 10-17 years with multiple sclerosis. Each CDR3 is given with its conserved first and last residue. D genes are given only for firm matches. Clone size is not always given. Where it is, it says once, few, many or a class for expanded clones.

V gene	D gene	CDR3 length	clone size	J gene	CDR3 protein	CDR3 DNA
TRBV7-9	.	13	.	TRBJ2-7	CASSNHRAGEQYF	TGTGCCAGCAGCAACCACAGGGCCGGGGAGCAGTACTTC
TRBV20-1	TRBD2	15	few	TRBJ2-7	CSAKGGAGGTYEQYF	TGCAGTGCAAAGGGCGGAGCGGGGGGTACCTACGAGCAGTACTTC
TRBV5-1	TRBD1	15	.	TRBJ2-5	CASSLETGRTEEQYF	TGCGCCAGCAGCTTGGAGACAGGGAGAACGGAAGAGCAGTACTTC
TRBV6-5	TRBD1	15	few	TRBJ2-1	CASSPPGQGVSKQFF	TGTGCCAGCAGCCCCCCGGGACAGGGTGTTAGTAAGCAGTTCTTC
TRBV5-1	TRBD1	16	.	TRBJ2-6	CASRTGQASGANVLTF	TGCGCCAGTAGGACAGGGCAAGCTTCTGGGGCCAACGTCCTGACTTTC
TRBV7-2	.	14	.	TRBJ1-5	CASSLGGGGGPQHF	TGTGCCAGCAGCTTAGGTGGTGGAGGGGGGCCCCAGCATTTT
TRBV2	TRBD2	15	.	TRBJ2-7	CASTLTSGPSYEQYF	TGTGCCAGCACATTGACTAGCGGGCCTTCCTACGAGCAGTACTTC
TRBV7-6	TRBD2	17	few	TRBJ2-7	CASSLEWGLAGENEQYF	TGTGCCAGCAGCTTAGAGTGGGGACTAGCGGGAGAGAACGAGCAGTACTTC
TRBV12-3/TRBV12-4	.	15	few	TRBJ2-6	CASNWRGRGANVLTF	TGTGCCAGCAACTGGAGGGGGAGAGGGGCCAACGTCCTGACTTTC
TRBV7-9	TRBD2	16	.	TRBJ2-5	CASSIAGGRDRETQYF	TGTGCCAGCAGCATAGCGGGAGGGCGAGACAGAGAGACCCAGTACTTC
TRBV5-6	.	12	.	TRBJ1-1	CASSFDLTEAFF	TGTGCCAGCAGCTTTGATTTGACTGAAGCTTTCTTT
TRBV5-1	.	18	.	TRBJ1-3	CASSLGRYSSDSGNTIYF	TGCGCCAGCAGCTTGGGGAGGTACAGTTCCGACTCTGGAAACACCATATATTTT
TRBV7-6	.	14	.	TRBJ2-3	CASRFPGLSDTQYF	TGTGCCAGCAGGTTCCCCGGGTTATCGGATACGCAGTATTTT
TRBV7-9	.	14	.	TRBJ2-5	CASSLKGPQPAQYF	TGTGCCAGCAGCTTAAAGGGGCCCCAACCCGCCCAGTACTTC
TRBV20-1	TRBD2	12	.	TRBJ2-3	CSARTSVDTQYF	TGCAGTGCTCGGACTAGCGTAGATACGCAGTATTTT
TRBV5-4	.	15	few	TRBJ2-3	CASSSPLGFTDTQYF	TGTGCCAGCAGCTCACCTCTAGGGTTCACAGATACGCAGTATTTT
TRBV7-9	.	17	.	TRBJ1-6	CASSPRSEGQGGSPLHF	TGTGCCAGCAGCCCCCGGTCGGAGGGCCAAGGAGGTTCACCCCTCCACTTT
TRBV6-1	TRBD1	15	.	TRBJ2-3	CASSEGQGFTDTQYF	TGTGCCAGCAGTGAAGGACAGGGATTCACAGATACGCAGTATTTT
TRBV12-3/TRBV12-4	TRBD1	13	few	TRBJ1-4	CASRLTGGEKLFF	TGTGCCAGCAGGCTCACAGGGGGTGAAAAACTGTTTTTT
TRBV3-1	TRBD2	16	.	TRBJ2-1	CASSQERLASYNEQFF	TGTGCCAGCAGCCAAGAGCGACTAGCGTCCTACAATGAGCAGTTCTTC
TRBV12-3/TRBV12-4	.	14	.	TRBJ2-7	CASSSQGHSYEQYF	TGTGCCAGCAGTTCCCAAGGACACTCCTACGAGCAGTACTTC
TRBV12-3/TRBV12-4	.	15	.	TRBJ1-1	CASSPVWTVNTEAFF	TGTGCCAGCAGTCCCGTTTGGACAGTCAACACTGAAGCTTTCTTT
TRBV7-9	.	14	few	TRBJ2-7	CASTQGRVMNEQYF	TGTGCCAGCACCCAGGGCAGGGTAATGAACGAGCAGTACTTC
TRBV7-9	.	12	.	TRBJ2-5	CASSLEQGAPYF	TGTGCCAGCAGCTTAGAACAGGGCGCGCCGTACTTC
TRBV4-1	TRBD1	16	.	TRBJ2-7	CASSPKGGQGALEQYF	TGCGCCAGCAGCCCTAAGGGGGGACAGGGGGCCCTAGAGCAGTACTTC
TRBV12-3/TRBV12-4	TRBD2	15	.	TRBJ2-1	CVSSFRLAGGNEQFF	TGTGTCAGCAGTTTTCGGCTAGCGGGTGGAAATGAGCAGTTCTTC
TRBV6-1	TRBD2	15	.	TRBJ2-1	CASSGTSGGCGEQFF	TGTGCCAGCAGTGGTACTAGCGGGGGATGTGGTGAGCAGTTCTTC
TRBV6-6	.	16	.	TRBJ2-1	CASSYQEGGPRNEQFF	TGTGCCAGCAGTTATCAGGAGGGGGGGCCGAGGAATGAGCAGTTCTTC
TRBV11-2	.	15	.	TRBJ2-3	CASSLAGGVGDTQYF	TGTGCCAGCAGCTTAGCCGGCGGGGTGGGAGATACGCAGTATTTT
TRBV7-2	.	13	.	TRBJ2-7	CAGGARSHNEQYF	TGTGCCGGCGGTGCGAGGTCCCACAACGAGCAGTACTTC
TRBV9	TRBD2	15	few	TRBJ2-1	CASSVSSGANNEQFF	TGTGCCAGCAGCGTCTCTAGCGGGGCAAACAATGAGCAGTTCTTC
TRBV6-6	.	10	.	TRBJ2-3	CASAMDTQYF	TGTGCCAGCGCCATGGATACGCAGTATTTT
TRBV12-3/TRBV12-4	.	17	.	TRBJ2-7	CASSSFLGGKSSYEQYF	TGTGCCAGCAGCAGTTTTTTAGGCGGGAAAAGCTCCTACGAGCAGTACTTC
TRBV6-1	TRBD2	15	.	TRBJ2-5	CASSEEAGGPETQYF	TGTGCCAGCAGTGAAGAGGCGGGGGGGCCAGAGACCCAGTACTTC
TRBV12-3/TRBV12-4	.	14	few	TRBJ1-2	CASSLRRQVLGYTF	TGTGCCAGCAGTTTGCGGCGTCAGGTCCTTGGCTACACCTTC
TRBV20-1	.	14	few	TRBJ2-4	CSAPPGLAKNIQYF	TGCAGTGCTCCCCCGGGACTAGCCAAAAACATTCAGTACTTC
TRBV6-5	TRBD1	13	few	TRBJ1-2	CASSYGTGSGYTF	TGTGCCAGCAGTTACGGGACAGGGTCTGGCTACACCTTC
TRBV5-1	TRBD1	15	few	TRBJ1-1	CASRPDRYMNTEAFF	TGCGCCAGCAGACCGGACAGGTACATGAACACTGAAGCTTTCTTT
TRBV10-2	.	14	.	TRBJ1-1	CASSEFFRNTEAFF	TGCGCCAGCAGTGAGTTCTTCAGGAACACTGAAGCTTTCTTT
TRBV5-1	TRBD2	19	few	TRBJ2-1	CASSLAGTSGYRSYNEQFF	TGCGCCAGCAGCTTGGCAGGGACTAGCGGATACCGCTCCTACAATGAGCAGTTCTTC
TRBV19	.	16	.	TRBJ2-6	CASSIGGASGANVLTF	TGTGCCAGTAGTATCGGCGGGGCCTCTGGGGCCAACGTCCTGACTTTC
TRBV11-2	TRBD1	17	.	TRBJ2-5	CASSLGVSRGFSETQYF	TGTGCCAGCAGCTTAGGGGTGTCCAGGGGGTTCTCGGAGACCCAGTACTTC
TRBV5-1	.	14	once	TRBJ2-7	CASSPGPPNYEQYF	TGCGCCAGCAGCCCGGGACCGCCGAATTACGAGCAGTACTTC
TRBV6-6	TRBD2	14	.	TRBJ2-7	CASNPSGRATEQYF	TGTGCCAGCAACCCCTCAGGGAGGGCCACCGAGCAGTACTTC
TRBV5-1	.	14	few	TRBJ1-2	CASSLEAADYGYTF	TGCGCCAGCAGCTTGGAGGCAGCAGACTATGGCTACACCTTC
TRBV5-1	TRBD1	15	.	TRBJ1-2	CASRLIPTGDSGYTF	TGCGCCAGCAGACTTATACCAACAGGGGACAGTGGCTACACCTTC
TRBV29-1	TRBD1	13	many	TRBJ2-7	CSDDRGRTYEQYF	TGCAGCGACGACAGGGGACGAACCTACGAGCAGTACTTC
TRBV5-6	.	16	.	TRBJ2-1	CASSLIGAWRQNEQFF	TGTGCCAGCAGCTTGATCGGGGCGTGGAGGCAGAATGAGCAGTTCTTC
TRBV6-6	TRBD1	15	.	TRBJ1-5	CASSWGQILNQPQHF	TGTGCCAGCAGTTGGGGACAGATCCTCAATCAGCCCCAGCATTTT
TRBV12-5	.	14	.	TRBJ2-5	CASGSPLEQETQYF	TGTGCTAGTGGTTCGCCGTTGGAGCAAGAGACCCAGTACTTC
TRBV6-5	TRBD2	15	few	TRBJ2-7	CASSYDAGGTYEQYF	TGTGCCAGCAGTTACGATGCGGGGGGTACCTACGAGCAGTACTTC
TRBV20-1	.	11	few	TRBJ2-7	CSARETHEQYF	TGCAGTGCTAGAGAAACCCACGAGCAGTACTTC
TRBV29-1	TRBD2	16	.	TRBJ2-1	CSVEDGLAETYNEQFF	TGCAGCGTTGAGGATGGACTAGCGGAAACCTACAATGAGCAGTTCTTC
TRBV27	TRBD1	13	.	TRBJ2-4	CASGPGQKNIQYF	TGTGCCAGCGGCCCGGGACAGAAAAACATTCAGTACTTC